Listed below are T cell receptor beta chains from one sample, sequenced in a study of cytomegalovirus exposure and HLA in healthy donors. The method was immunoSEQ multiplex PCR; TCRdb's version includes in-frame clones alone and lacks a portion of them. The data hold some 180,000 clones, with 65% to 85% observed a single time. Input material: PBMCs. The receptors stem from a girl aged 10-17 years in good health and CMV-seropositive. CDR3s include the opening cysteine and the closing phenylalanine or tryptophan. Each record gives: V gene, J gene, D gene, clone size, CDR3 protein, CDR3 DNA. The D gene is left open where the match is weak. A row's size may be missing; if present it is once, few, many or a size class.

v_call: TRBV5-6
j_call: TRBJ2-5
d_call: .
clone_size: .
cdr3_aa: CASSLESQGLKTQYF
cdr3_nt: TGTGCCAGCAGCTTGGAATCGCAGGGTTTGAAGACCCAGTACTTC

v_call: TRBV4-2
j_call: TRBJ2-5
d_call: .
clone_size: .
cdr3_aa: CASSQGRETQYF
cdr3_nt: TGTGCCAGCAGCCAAGGGAGGGAGACCCAGTACTTC

v_call: TRBV5-1
j_call: TRBJ1-2
d_call: TRBD1
clone_size: .
cdr3_aa: CASSEGQGGNGYTF
cdr3_nt: TGCGCCAGCAGCGAGGGACAGGGAGGGAATGGCTACACCTTC

v_call: TRBV7-8
j_call: TRBJ2-5
d_call: TRBD2
clone_size: .
cdr3_aa: CASSSSGSGGTQYF
cdr3_nt: TGTGCCAGCAGTTCTAGCGGGAGCGGGGGGACCCAGTACTTC

v_call: TRBV28
j_call: TRBJ2-5
d_call: TRBD2
clone_size: .
cdr3_aa: CASTLGLAGQETQYF
cdr3_nt: TGTGCCAGCACTCTGGGACTAGCGGGGCAGGAGACCCAGTACTTC

v_call: TRBV6-5
j_call: TRBJ2-7
d_call: TRBD2
clone_size: once
cdr3_aa: CASSYWAGAPYEQYF
cdr3_nt: TGTGCCAGCAGTTACTGGGCGGGAGCTCCCTACGAGCAGTACTTC

v_call: TRBV11-1
j_call: TRBJ2-7
d_call: .
clone_size: once
cdr3_aa: CASSTSRSSYEQYF
cdr3_nt: TGTGCCAGCAGCACTAGCCGGAGCTCCTACGAGCAGTACTTC

v_call: TRBV30
j_call: TRBJ2-3
d_call: .
clone_size: .
cdr3_aa: CAWSRDFSTDTQYF
cdr3_nt: TGTGCCTGGAGTCGGGACTTTTCAACAGATACGCAGTATTTT

v_call: TRBV4-3
j_call: TRBJ2-1
d_call: .
clone_size: .
cdr3_aa: CASSQLGGSYNEQFF
cdr3_nt: TGCGCCAGCAGCCAACTTGGCGGCTCCTACAATGAGCAGTTCTTC

v_call: TRBV18
j_call: TRBJ2-5
d_call: TRBD1
clone_size: .
cdr3_aa: CASSPPGTAQETQYF
cdr3_nt: TGTGCCAGCTCACCACCGGGGACAGCCCAAGAGACCCAGTACTTC

v_call: TRBV7-2
j_call: TRBJ2-1
d_call: .
clone_size: .
cdr3_aa: CASSLAKGGLLYNEQFF
cdr3_nt: TGTGCCAGCAGCTTAGCTAAAGGGGGATTACTATACAATGAGCAGTTCTTC

v_call: TRBV20-1
j_call: TRBJ2-7
d_call: .
clone_size: .
cdr3_aa: CSASGSYEQYF
cdr3_nt: TGCAGTGCTAGCGGGAGCTACGAGCAGTACTTC

v_call: TRBV27
j_call: TRBJ1-1
d_call: TRBD1
clone_size: .
cdr3_aa: CASSDPGGAGTEAFF
cdr3_nt: TGTGCCAGCAGCGATCCAGGGGGCGCGGGTACTGAAGCTTTCTTT

v_call: TRBV6-5
j_call: TRBJ1-5
d_call: .
clone_size: .
cdr3_aa: CASSLGGNSNQPQHF
cdr3_nt: TGTGCCAGCAGTTTAGGCGGGAATAGCAATCAGCCCCAGCATTTT

v_call: TRBV11-3
j_call: TRBJ2-1
d_call: .
clone_size: once
cdr3_aa: CASSHTQRAAGEQFF
cdr3_nt: TGTGCCAGCAGCCACACCCAACGAGCGGCAGGCGAGCAGTTCTTC

v_call: TRBV28
j_call: TRBJ1-2
d_call: TRBD1
clone_size: .
cdr3_aa: CASSWDRVDGYTF
cdr3_nt: TGTGCCAGCAGTTGGGACAGGGTAGACGGCTACACCTTC

v_call: TRBV5-1
j_call: TRBJ1-1
d_call: .
clone_size: once
cdr3_aa: CASSLARRGGTEAFF
cdr3_nt: TGCGCCAGCAGCTTGGCCCGCCGGGGGGGCACTGAAGCTTTCTTT

v_call: TRBV10-1
j_call: TRBJ2-3
d_call: TRBD2
clone_size: .
cdr3_aa: CASSEKTSGGTDTQYF
cdr3_nt: TGCGCCAGCAGTGAGAAGACTAGCGGTGGCACAGATACGCAGTATTTT

v_call: TRBV19
j_call: TRBJ1-5
d_call: .
clone_size: .
cdr3_aa: CASSITGFSNQPQHF
cdr3_nt: TGTGCCAGTAGTATAACCGGGTTTAGCAATCAGCCCCAGCATTTT

v_call: TRBV6-4
j_call: TRBJ2-3
d_call: TRBD1
clone_size: .
cdr3_aa: CASSHGQGADTQYF
cdr3_nt: TGTGCCAGCAGTCACGGACAGGGGGCAGATACGCAGTATTTT